These 25 T cell receptor beta chains came from one sample sequenced in a study of T cells expressing NK-cell markers. TCRdb reprocessed the 5' RACE reads and keeps a single row for each CDR3 protein, giving no DNA. The sample totals under 600,000 distinct CDR3 sequences. The sample was blood T cells: a sorted CD56 or NKG2C T cell subset, CD4+ or CD8+ T cells, or bulk PBMC T cells (not recorded which). The receptors were gathered from a woman aged 45-59 years in good health.

The chain uses TRBV7-9 and TRBJ1-4. In germline, CDR1 is SEHNR, CDR2 FQNEAQ (reference sequence). This CDR3 spans 14 amino acids. CDR3 amino acids: CASSPKATNEKLFF. Full variable domain (remainder filled in from reference TRBV7-9 and TRBJ1-4): DTGVSQNPRHKITKRGQNVTFRCDPISEHNRLYWYRQTLGQGPEFLTYFQNEAQLEKSRLLSDRFSAERPKGSFSTLEIQRTEQGDSAMYLCASSPKATNEKLFFGSGTQLSVL.

This chain joins TRBV20-1 and TRBJ2-7; the D call from TCRdb, TRBD1, cannot be confirmed without DNA. CDR3 length: 14 amino acids. Germline assignment: CDR1 DFQATT and CDR2 SNEGSKA (reference sequence). CDR3 sequence reads: CSARVSRTRNEQYF.

The V gene is TRBV28, the J gene TRBJ1-5. Looked up from germline, CDR1 is MDHEN and CDR2 is SYDVKM. CDR3 length: 14 amino acids. This chain's CDR3 is CASSFPTIGQPQHF. The full variable domain, in which reference TRBV28 and TRBJ1-5 provide the parts outside the CDR3, is DVKVTQSSRYLVKRTGEKVFLECVQDMDHENMFWYRQDPGLGLRLIYFSYDVKMKEKGDIPEGYSVSREKKERFSLILESASTNQTSMYLCASSFPTIGQPQHFGDGTRLSIL.

This rearrangement joins TRBV4-2 to TRBJ1-2; the TRBD1 assignment by TCRdb is unverifiable without DNA. CDR1 LGHNA and CDR2 YNFKEQ come from the germline V gene. The CDR3 is made up of 16 amino acids. The chain's CDR3 is CASSRDGASKYYGYTF.

V and J are TRBV3-1 and TRBJ2-2; TCRdb's D call, TRBD1, is unchecked because there is no DNA. Germline lookup yields CDR1 LGHDT and CDR2 YNNKEL (reference sequence). This CDR3 has 15 residues. CDR3 protein: CASSLQSPGTGELFF.

V gene TRBV20-1 combines with J gene TRBJ1-1; TCRdb's D call, TRBD1, is unchecked because there is no DNA. Germline CDR1 is DFQATT and CDR2 is SNEGSKA (reference sequence). The CDR3 consists of 15 residues. CDR3: CSAREIQGLLTEAFF.

This chain connects TRBV25-1 to TRBJ2-1; lacking DNA, the TRBD1 call made by TCRdb goes unchecked. Germline-derived CDR1 and CDR2 are MGHDK and SYGVNS. The CDR3 has 15 residues. CDR3 loop: CASSPGGRAYNEQFF.

V is TRBV7-9 and J is TRBJ2-1; TCRdb gives TRBD2 as the D gene, but with no DNA this cannot be confirmed. The CDR3 has 12 amino acids. Per germline, CDR1 SEHNR and CDR2 FQNEAQ (reference sequence). Here the CDR3 reads CASNVLALGLFF.

The CDR3 sequence is CASSESTGNQETQYF. This rearrangement joins TRBV6-1 to TRBJ2-5; TCRdb reports TRBD1, a call that lacks DNA to check it against. The length of the CDR3 is 15 residues. Looked up from germline, CDR1 is MNHNS and CDR2 is SASEGT.

The chain joins TRBV25-1 to TRBJ2-3; the D call from TCRdb, TRBD2, cannot be confirmed without DNA. Germline CDR1 is MGHDK and CDR2 is SYGVNS. The CDR3 runs to 16 residues. This CDR3 reads CASSVSGTSSTDTQYF. The full variable domain, its missing parts supplied by reference TRBV25-1 and TRBJ2-3, is EADIYQTPRYLVIGTGKKITLECSQTMGHDKMYWYQQDPGMELHLIHYSYGVNSTEKGDLSSESTVSRIRTEHFPLTLESARPSHTSQYLCASSVSGTSSTDTQYFGPGTRLTVL.

The gene calls are TRBV6-5 and TRBJ2-1; TCRdb returns TRBD2, unconfirmable since there is no DNA. This CDR3 spans 16 amino acids. CDR1 and CDR2 from the germline V gene are MNHEY and SVGAGI. The CDR3 loop is CASSVAGGFSYNEQFF.

The V gene is TRBV7-6, the J gene TRBJ2-3; TCRdb selects TRBD2, and the lack of DNA leaves this call unchecked. The V gene's germline CDR1 is SGHVS and CDR2 FNYEAQ. This CDR3 region has 15 residues. CDR3 amino acids: CASSLVAGSGDTQYF. The whole variable domain, filled in from reference TRBV7-6 and TRBJ2-3, reads GAGVSQSPRYKVTKRGQDVALRCDPISGHVSLYWYRQALGQGPEFLTYFNYEAQQDKSGLPNDRFSAERPEGSISTLTIQRTEQRDSAMYRCASSLVAGSGDTQYFGPGTRLTVL.

CDR3 residues: CASSPYPTGSSYNEQFF. The chain recombines TRBV9 with TRBJ2-1. In germline, CDR1 is SGDLS, CDR2 YYNGEE. The CDR3 is 17 amino acids.

The CDR3: CASQIQSGRNEQFF. The gene calls are TRBV5-1 and TRBJ2-1; TCRdb reports TRBD2, a call that lacks DNA to check it against. CDR1 and CDR2 from the germline V gene are SGHRS and YFSETQ. The CDR3 covers 14 residues.

The rearrangement uses TRBV29-1 and TRBJ1-1; TCRdb returns TRBD1, unconfirmable since there is no DNA. CDR3 size: 12 residues. Germline-derived CDR1 and CDR2 are SQVTM and ANQGSEA. The chain's CDR3 is CSVEEPGTEAFF.

The chain joins TRBV4-1 to TRBJ1-1; TCRdb designates TRBD1, a call that cannot be tested without DNA. The CDR3 runs 15 residues. Looked up from germline, CDR1 is MGHRA and CDR2 is YSYEKL. The CDR3 here is CASSQALTENTEAFF.

The chain carries TRBV5-1 and TRBJ2-3; TCRdb gives TRBD1 as the D gene, but with no DNA this cannot be confirmed. Germline lookup yields CDR1 SGHRS and CDR2 YFSETQ. The CDR3 has 11 residues. CDR3 sequence: CASGVSDTQYF.

The chain employs TRBV5-1 and TRBJ1-5. Germline CDR1 reads SGHRS; CDR2 reads YFSETQ. This CDR3 is built from 15 residues. The CDR3 protein is CASRVNAASNQPQHF. The full variable domain, in which reference TRBV5-1 and TRBJ1-5 provide the parts outside the CDR3, is KAGVTQTPRYLIKTRGQQVTLSCSPISGHRSVSWYQQTPGQGLQFLFEYFSETQRNKGNFPGRFSGRQFSNSRSEMNVSTLELGDSALYLCASRVNAASNQPQHFGDGTRLSIL.

The chain combines TRBV20-1 with TRBJ2-1; TCRdb calls TRBD2, which cannot be checked without DNA. The germline V gene encodes CDR1 DFQATT and CDR2 SNEGSKA (reference sequence). CDR3 length equals 16 residues. The CDR3 sequence: CSSRGTSGRRGNEQFF.

V usage is TRBV27 and J usage is TRBJ1-1; TCRdb returns TRBD1, unconfirmable since there is no DNA. The CDR3 runs 15 residues. Looked up from germline, CDR1 is MNHEY and CDR2 is SMNVEV (reference sequence). CDR3 sequence reads: CASSPRTGSGTEAFF.

The rearrangement uses TRBV5-1 and TRBJ2-3; the TCRdb D gene call, TRBD1, has no DNA to confirm it. This CDR3 spans 15 amino acids. CDR1 and CDR2 from the germline V gene are SGHRS and YFSETQ. CDR3 in amino acids: CASSLGDRVTDTQYF.

The chain uses TRBV18 and TRBJ2-1. CDR3 length: 15 residues. CDR1 and CDR2 from the germline V gene are KGHSH and LQKENI. This CDR3 reads CASSPPKGTYNEQFF.

V and J are TRBV9 and TRBJ2-2; TCRdb indicates TRBD1, and absent DNA this call remains unverified. This CDR3 region has 15 residues. CDR1 and CDR2 from the germline V gene are SGDLS and YYNGEE. CDR3 sequence reads: CASSQEGGNTGELFF.

The chain links TRBV7-8 to TRBJ2-1; the TRBD2 assignment by TCRdb is unverifiable without DNA. This CDR3 has 12 amino acids. CDR1 and CDR2 from the germline V gene are SGHVS and FQNEAQ. CDR3 amino acids: CASSLEGRDQFF.

The chain links TRBV4-1 to TRBJ1-1. This CDR3 spans 13 amino acids. Germline V gene lookup returns CDR1 MGHRA and CDR2 YSYEKL. CDR3 region: CASSQPARGEAFF.